A selection of T cell receptor beta chains follows, all from one sample in a study of cytomegalovirus exposure and HLA in healthy donors. Clones were sequenced by immunoSEQ multiplex PCR, and TCRdb holds only the in-frame ones, with some missing. Of about 98,000 clones in the sample, more than 85% are singletons; the top ten hold about 6%. The specimen was PBMCs. These TCRs come from a man aged 18 to 30 in good health and CMV-seropositive. Each CDR3 is given with its conserved first and last residue. The D gene is left open where the match is weak. Clone size appears in some rows only: once, few, many, or a class for an expanded clone.

J gene | clone size | V gene | D gene | CDR3 protein | CDR3 DNA
TRBJ1-3 | . | TRBV6-8 | . | CASSYNGADSGNTIYF | TGTGCCAGCAGTTACAATGGAGCAGACTCTGGAAACACCATATATTTT
TRBJ2-2 | . | TRBV4-2 | TRBD2 | CASSQDMTSGGANTGELFF | TGTGCCAGCAGCCAAGATATGACTAGCGGGGGGGCGAACACCGGGGAGCTGTTTTTT
TRBJ2-5 | . | TRBV5-4 | TRBD2 | CASSLLAGGPGETQYF | TGTGCCAGCAGCTTGCTCGCGGGGGGGCCTGGGGAGACCCAGTACTTC
TRBJ1-2 | . | TRBV2 | . | CASLLGHGFFGYTF | TGTGCCAGCCTGTTGGGACACGGTTTTTTTGGCTACACCTTC
TRBJ2-3 | . | TRBV5-1 | TRBD2 | CASSFGSMGLAGVDTQYF | TGCGCCAGCAGCTTCGGAAGTATGGGACTAGCGGGGGTAGATACGCAGTATTTT
TRBJ2-1 | . | TRBV11-3 | TRBD2 | CASSHESGTSGGKQFF | TGTGCCAGCAGCCACGAATCCGGGACTAGCGGGGGGAAGCAGTTCTTC
TRBJ1-5 | . | TRBV7-8 | TRBD1 | CASTLYRLAGGWQPQHF | TGTGCCAGCACCTTATATCGGTTGGCAGGGGGCTGGCAGCCCCAGCATTTT
TRBJ2-5 | . | TRBV6-5 | TRBD2 | CASSYLAGFRETQYF | TGTGCCAGCAGTTATTTAGCGGGGTTCCGGGAGACCCAGTACTTC
TRBJ1-4 | . | TRBV7-8 | TRBD1 | CASSLIRDSEKLFF | TGTGCCAGCAGCTTGATTAGGGACAGTGAAAAACTGTTTTTT
TRBJ2-7 | once | TRBV5-1 | . | CASSPDSYYEQYF | TGCGCCAGCAGCCCTGACAGTTACTACGAGCAGTACTTC
TRBJ2-5 | . | TRBV28 | . | CASSATSVETQYF | TGTGCCAGCAGTGCTACTAGTGTGGAGACCCAGTACTTC
TRBJ2-3 | . | TRBV7-3 | . | CASSPRGSTDTQYF | TGTGCCAGCAGCCCCCGCGGTAGCACAGATACGCAGTATTTT
TRBJ2-2 | . | TRBV11-2 | TRBD2 | CASSLSGTSGRAFGELFF | TGTGCCAGCAGCTTATCCGGGACTAGCGGGAGGGCCTTCGGGGAGCTGTTTTTT
TRBJ2-1 | . | TRBV19 | . | CASSRGPFWEDVYNEQFF | TGTGCCAGTAGTAGGGGTCCTTTTTGGGAGGACGTCTACAATGAGCAGTTCTTC
TRBJ2-7 | . | TRBV7-2 | TRBD2 | CASSLDKREVFEQYF | TGTGCCAGCAGCTTAGATAAGCGGGAGGTCTTCGAGCAGTACTTC
TRBJ2-3 | . | TRBV4-2 | TRBD2 | CASSQSGALAGGVTQYF | TGTGCCAGCAGCCAATCTGGCGCGCTAGCGGGAGGGGTTACGCAGTATTTT
TRBJ1-6 | . | TRBV7-2 | . | CASSLAGAYNSPLHF | TGTGCCAGCAGCTTAGCAGGGGCCTATAATTCACCCCTCCACTTT
TRBJ2-7 | . | TRBV11-3 | . | CASSLFEGSYEQYF | TGTGCCAGCAGCTTATTTGAGGGTTCCTACGAGCAGTACTTC
TRBJ1-1 | . | TRBV27 | . | CASSLAGYTEAFF | TGTGCCAGCAGTTTGGCGGGATACACTGAAGCTTTCTTT
TRBJ1-6 | once | TRBV6-1 | TRBD1 | CASSERWGQEYSPLHF | TGTGCCAGCAGTGAAAGATGGGGACAGGAGTACTCACCCCTCCACTTT
TRBJ2-5 | . | TRBV5-4 | TRBD2 | CASSPGTSGQETQYF | TGTGCCAGCAGCCCAGGGACTAGCGGCCAAGAGACCCAGTACTTC
TRBJ2-3 | . | TRBV5-4 | TRBD1 | CASSQTGSTDTQYF | TGTGCCAGCAGTCAGACAGGGAGCACAGATACGCAGTATTTT
TRBJ2-7 | . | TRBV5-1 | TRBD2 | CASSKLAGEVYEQYF | TGCGCCAGCAGCAAACTAGCGGGAGAGGTCTACGAGCAGTACTTC
TRBJ2-1 | once | TRBV7-2 | TRBD2 | CASSLARGLAGGQFTPEQFF | TGTGCCAGCAGCTTAGCTCGGGGACTAGCGGGGGGGCAGTTCACTCCTGAGCAGTTCTTC
TRBJ1-5 | . | TRBV10-3 | TRBD1 | CATGTGSNQPQHF | TGTGCCACCGGGACAGGGAGCAATCAGCCCCAGCATTTT
TRBJ1-2 | . | TRBV4-1 | . | CASSQDADLNYGYTF | TGCGCCAGCAGCCAAGATGCGGATCTCAACTATGGCTACACCTTC
TRBJ1-2 | . | TRBV6-1 | . | CASSGWDKYYGYTF | TGTGCCAGCAGTGGCTGGGACAAATACTATGGCTACACCTTC
TRBJ2-3 | . | TRBV2 | TRBD2 | CASSEARGADTQYF | TGTGCCAGCAGTGAAGCGCGGGGGGCTGATACGCAGTATTTT
TRBJ2-3 | few | TRBV19 | . | CASSGSLTDTQYF | TGTGCCAGTAGTGGGAGTCTCACAGATACGCAGTATTTT
TRBJ2-7 | . | TRBV15 | TRBD1 | CATSRDRTGTFSSYEQYF | TGTGCCACCAGCAGAGATAGGACAGGAACCTTCTCCTCCTACGAGCAGTACTTC
TRBJ2-7 | . | TRBV7-2 | TRBD1 | CASSLTPGQGHYEQYF | TGTGCCAGCAGCTTAACACCGGGACAGGGACACTACGAGCAGTACTTC
TRBJ2-1 | . | TRBV28 | . | CASTVPGHVNNEQFF | TGTGCCAGCACCGTACCGGGACACGTAAACAATGAGCAGTTCTTC
TRBJ2-6 | . | TRBV5-4 | TRBD1 | CASSLKGQGAGANVLTF | TGTGCCAGCAGCTTGAAAGGACAGGGGGCTGGGGCCAACGTCCTGACTTTC
TRBJ2-2 | . | TRBV9 | . | CASSVAGTTGELFF | TGTGCCAGCAGCGTAGCAGGTACCACCGGGGAGCTGTTTTTT
TRBJ2-7 | . | TRBV18 | TRBD1 | CASSPGTGIYEQYF | TGTGCCAGCTCACCAGGGACAGGGATCTACGAGCAGTACTTC
TRBJ2-4 | . | TRBV28 | TRBD2 | CASSLSFLLGTIKNIQYF | TGTGCCAGCAGTCTATCCTTCCTTCTCGGGACTATCAAAAACATTCAGTACTTC
TRBJ1-2 | . | TRBV27 | TRBD1 | CASSEQTGAGAYGYTF | TGTGCCAGCAGTGAGCAGACAGGGGCGGGAGCCTATGGCTACACCTTC
TRBJ1-2 | . | TRBV18 | . | CASSQTTGHLYGYTF | TGTGCCAGCTCGCAGACAACGGGACACCTCTATGGCTACACCTTC
TRBJ2-5 | . | TRBV9 | TRBD2 | CASSPTPVAGGGETQYF | TGTGCCAGCAGCCCCACCCCAGTAGCGGGAGGAGGGGAGACCCAGTACTTC